The sequence of this TCR beta chain was determined in a study of OX40 agonist ivuxolimab in advanced cancers. Turning to the study itself: Treatment received earlier with anti-PD-1, anti-PD-L1 or anti-CTLA-4 agents was allowed, and more than 35% had some.

The protocol was immunoSEQ multiplex PCR, while the TCRdb copy is restricted to in-frame clones and leaves out a portion. The sample lists fewer than 70,000 clones, over 65% occurring once. This clonotype was obtained from an adult with an advanced solid tumor such as melanoma, head and neck, liver or kidney cancer. Source: CD4+ or CD8+ T cells sorted from blood, taken in a trial of the OX40 agonist ivuxolimab.

CDR3 in DNA: TGTGCCAGCAGCCCTGCTTGGGAGCCCAACTACGAGCAGTACTTC. Protein sequence: CASSPAWEPNYEQYF. The J gene is TRBJ2-7, the V gene TRBV7-2; a weak D match, TRBD2 (5 bases). The V gene's germline CDR1 is SGHTA and CDR2 FQGNSA. V lost 5 bases to trimming and J lost 3 bases, with 17 bases between them. The CDR3 is made up of 15 amino acids.